Presented here are 22 T cell receptor beta chains from one specimen sequenced in a study of tumor-infiltrating lymphocytes in primary liver carcinoma. Co-extracted RNA and DNA came from roughly 20-30 mg of unsorted bulk tissue. The researchers produced TCR beta cDNA from around 0.5 ug total RNA with a constant-region primer. Slightly modified ARM-PCR served as the procedure for the TCR beta libraries. These libraries came from three rounds of nested multiplex PCR. Two initial PCR rounds of around 10 cycles each paired TRBV1-TRBV30 forward primers with a C-beta reverse primer. MiXCR was run by TCRdb on the multiplex PCR reads, yielding one entry per CDR3 protein. Of about 100,000 distinct CDR3 sequences in the sample, around two thirds were seen once. The specimen was liver tumor tissue from sampling region 5. Subset described: tumor region T5, tumor centre. These receptors came from a woman aged 60-75 years with primary liver carcinoma and hepatitis B virus infection.

Notes on this clonotype: A much more abundant neighbour one base away suggests this may be a read error. This chain connects TRBV5-6 to TRBJ1-3; D is unresolved. Germline values: CDR1 SGHDT, CDR2 YYEEEE. With 2 bases removed from V and 8 bases from J, the gap between germline ends came to 20 bases. The CDR3 is 16 amino acids. The CDR3 region is CASSFTHLRGTDTIYF. The CDR3 DNA reads as TGTGCCAGCAGCTTCACCCACCTCCGGGGTACGGACACCATATATTTT.

The table lists this clonotype with a count of one. A junction end diverges from the germline sequence, so it may reflect a read error. The chain links TRBV11-2 to TRBJ2-7; tentatively, D is TRBD2 (8 bases). The CDR3 runs 15 residues. Germline CDR1 and CDR2: SGHAT and FQNNGV. Here the CDR3 DNA reads TGTGCCAGCAGTTTAGCGGGACAGCCCTCCTGTGAGCAGTACTTC. Protein product: CASSLAGQPSCEQYF.

This clonotype was observed a handful of times. This clone may be a read error of a much larger clone one base away. No DNA is shown, since the ends of the CDR3 on it are uncertain; the CDR3 is the one TCRdb lists. The chain has TRBV29-1 and TRBJ2-2; no check of the table's D call, TRBD1, against the DNA was made. Germline lookup yields CDR1 SQVTM and CDR2 ANQGSEA. The CDR3 is 15 amino acids in total, end residues counted. This chain's CDR3 is CSAFGPGGSTGELFF.

CDR3 nucleotide sequence: TGTGCCAGCAGTGAAGACGGGACCTTAGAAGCTTTCTTT. This encodes CASSEDGTLEAFF. The J gene is TRBJ1-1, the V gene TRBV2; TRBD1 is a possible D gene (5 bases). There are 13 residues in the CDR3. V was shortened by 1 base and J by 8 bases, with 11 bases between the two germline ends. Germline-derived CDR1 and CDR2 are SNHLY and FYNNEI. Full variable domain (remainder filled in from reference TRBV2 and TRBJ1-1): EPEVTQTPSHQVTQMGQEVILRCVPISNHLYFYWYRQILGQKVEFLVSFYNNEISEKSEIFDDQFSVERPDGSNFTLKIRSTKLEDSAMYFCASSEDGTLEAFFGQGTRLTVV.

A word on this clonotype: It may be a read error: a sequence one base away is much more abundant. This chain links TRBV7-9 with TRBJ1-2; D may be TRBD1 (5 bases). CDR3 length equals 13 residues. Germline V lookup: CDR1 SEHNR, CDR2 FQNEAQ (reference sequence). The germline V and J ends were trimmed by 1 base and 10 bases, with 13 bases remaining between them. In DNA form, the CDR3 reads TGTGCCAGCAGCTTAGGAGGGGCGAGCGACTACACCTTC. Amino acid sequence: CASSLGGASDYTF.

This clonotype has a count of ten or more. The chain is built from TRBV6-1 and TRBJ2-5, with D hard to call. Trimming removed 5 bases from V and 2 bases from J, with 9 bases in between. Per the germline V gene, CDR1 is MNHNS and CDR2 is SASEGT. The CDR3 length is 13 residues. CDR3 coding DNA: TGTGCCAGCAGTTGGTCACAGCAAGAGACCCAGTACTTC. This gives the protein CASSWSQQETQYF.

As concerns this clonotype: No DNA is shown, since the ends of the CDR3 on it are uncertain; the CDR3 is the one TCRdb lists. The chain employs TRBV4-1 and TRBJ2-5; TRBD2 is taken as the D call from the table, unchecked against the DNA. The germline CDR1 and CDR2 sequences are MGHRA and YSYEKL. The CDR3 has 17 amino acids, counting both end residues. CDR3 loop: CASGQDTWGSGSETRYF.

Concerning this clonotype: The junction departs from the called germline gene at one end, perhaps through a read error. The genes are TRBV11-3 and TRBJ2-5, with 11 nucleotides matching TRBD2. CDR1 and CDR2 from the germline V gene are SGHNT and YENEEA. The CDR3 runs 20 residues. The CDR3 here is CATSLGGLAVPLTFQETQYF. DNA for the CDR3: TGTGCCACCAGCTTAGGGGGACTAGCGGTACCCCTCACTTTCCAAGAGACCCAGTACTTC.

As regards this clonotype: A much larger clone lies one base from this, so it may be a read error. V and J are TRBV4-1 and TRBJ2-4; TRBD2 aligns across 10 bases. This CDR3 has 17 residues. The germline gives CDR1 MGHRA, CDR2 YSYEKL. CDR3 loop: CANSQGAGGVAKNIQYF. CDR3 nucleotide sequence: TGCGCCAACAGCCAAGGAGCGGGAGGGGTAGCCAAAAACATTCAGTACTTC.

Ten or more counts support this clonotype. This chain uses TRBV6-6 with TRBJ2-1, with 14 bases identical to TRBD2. This CDR3 region has 17 residues. V shed 5 bases, J shed 8 bases, and the junction held 11 bases outside the gene matches. Germline loops: CDR1 MNHNY, CDR2 SVGAGI (reference sequence). CDR3 residues: CASSAGTSGSWVDEQFF. The DNA of the CDR3 is TGTGCCAGCAGTGCCGGGACTAGCGGGAGCTGGGTCGATGAGCAGTTCTTC.

To note about this clonotype: This may be a read error: a much more frequent sequence differs by one nucleotide. The chain uses TRBV10-3 and TRBJ2-1; tentatively, D is TRBD1 (6 bases). The V gene lost 6 bases and the J gene lost 0 bases, with 9 bases spanning the gap. This CDR3 has 14 residues. Germline values: CDR1 ENHRY, CDR2 SYGVKD. The CDR3 nucleotides read TGTGCCATCAGAGACAGGAACTCCTACAATGAGCAGTTCTTC. Translated: CAIRDRNSYNEQFF.

A remark on this clonotype: An end of the junction does not agree with germline; a read error may underlie this. This chain connects TRBV11-2 to TRBJ2-2; tentative D call: TRBD2 (5 bases). The CDR3 consists of 13 residues. Germline CDR1 is SGHAT and CDR2 is FQNNGV. CDR3 sequence reads: CASSLGSIGELLF. In DNA, the CDR3 is TGCGCCAGCAGCTTAGGGTCGATCGGGGAGCTGTTATTT.

With respect to this clonotype: The missing conserved phenylalanine or tryptophan at the end of this CDR3 makes a read error likely. This chain connects TRBV10-1 to TRBJ2-4; D ambiguous. Germline V lookup: CDR1 WNHNN, CDR2 SYGVQD (reference sequence). V gave up 11 bases and J gave up 7 bases, with 12 bases separating them. CDR3 length equals 11 residues. The CDR3 DNA reads TGCGCCGCCCAACTCAGGAACATTCAGTACTTG. Encoded protein: CAAQLRNIQYL.

Details on this clonotype: Just one base apart from a much larger clone, this may be a read error. The chain uses TRBV5-4 and TRBJ1-2; TRBD1 matches 7 bases. From germline, CDR1 is SGHNT and CDR2 YYREEE (reference sequence). The CDR3 is 15 residues long. Trimming removed 4 bases from V and 6 bases from J; junction bases left unmatched: 12. CDR3 DNA sequence: TGTGCCAGCAGCAGGGGGCCGACAGGGAGGGATGGCTACACCTTC. As protein: CASSRGPTGRDGYTF.

The V call is TRBV5-1, the J call TRBJ2-3; TRBD1 matches at 9 bases. The germline V gene encodes CDR1 SGHRS and CDR2 YFSETQ. The CDR3 has 15 amino acids. J gave up 4 bases and V 2 bases, and 5 bases lay outside the gene matches. The CDR3 reads CASSLQGAGSDTQYF. The CDR3 DNA sequence: TGCGCCAGCAGCTTACAGGGGGCCGGGTCAGATACGCAGTATTTT.

A remark on this clonotype: Given a much more abundant clone one base away, this may be a read error. The CDR3 is CASRAPRRERNEQYF. CDR3 coding DNA: TGTGCCAGCAGGGCCCCTCGGAGGGAACGGAACGAGCAGTACTTC. The chain has TRBV6-1 and TRBJ2-7; D possibly corresponds to TRBD2 (6 bases). V shed 6 bases and J shed 5 bases, with 20 bases lying between them. The CDR3 sequence is 15 residues long. Germline values: CDR1 MNHNS, CDR2 SASEGT.

To note about this clonotype: Likely a read error: the CDR3 ends without its conserved phenylalanine or tryptophan. The chain combines TRBV11-3 with TRBJ2-5; D not resolved. This CDR3 is built from 12 residues. Germline loops: CDR1 SGHNT, CDR2 YENEEA. The CDR3 is CTSSLDIETQYS. Written as DNA, the CDR3 is TGTACCAGCAGCTTAGACATAGAGACCCAGTACTCC.

As to this clonotype: A junction boundary mismatches the germline segment, possibly from a read error. The V and J genes are TRBV12-3 or TRBV12-4 and TRBJ1-2; D remains unclear. The CDR3 is 12 residues long. CDR3 DNA sequence: TGTGTCAGCAGTTTAAATCCCTATGGCTACGCCTTC. As protein: CVSSLNPYGYAF.

With regard to this clonotype: This CDR3 fails to terminate in the conserved phenylalanine or tryptophan, so it likely reflects a read error. The chain has TRBV4-1 and TRBJ1-2, with D perhaps matching TRBD1 (6 bases). Germline loops: CDR1 MGHRA, CDR2 YSYEKL. The CDR3 consists of 15 residues. V was pared by 8 bases and J by 0 bases, with 16 bases between. The CDR3 nucleotides read TGCGCCAGCGGCGACCGGACAGACTCTAACTATGGCTACACCTTA. Protein: CASGDRTDSNYGYTL.

This clonotype was detected once. The junction shows a germline mismatch at one end, possibly a read error. V gene TRBV6-6 combines with J gene TRBJ1-2; a possible D gene is TRBD1 (5 bases). CDR1 and CDR2 (germline): MNHNY, SVGAGI (reference sequence). CDR3 length: 13 amino acids. CDR3 DNA sequence: TGTGCCAGCAGCTTAGACAGCAACTATGGCTATACCTTC. Encoded protein: CASSLDSNYGYTF.

Notes on this clonotype: At one end, the junction sequence differs from germline, possibly due to a read error. This chain links TRBV6-1 with TRBJ1-3; D ambiguous. The CDR3 covers 15 residues. From germline, CDR1 is MNHNS and CDR2 SASEGT. The CDR3 region has the DNA TGTGTCAGCAGTGAAAAGACGGCCTCTGGAAACGCCATATATTTT. Encoded protein: CVSSEKTASGNAIYF.

This clonotype was detected a few times. One base away lies a much larger clone, so this may be a sequencing read error. The genes are TRBV12-3 or TRBV12-4 and TRBJ2-1; no definite D call. The CDR3 runs to 12 residues. CDR3 bases: TGTACCAGCAGCCGGAGACCAAATGAGCAGTTCTTC. Its translation is CTSSRRPNEQFF.